These T cell receptor beta chains were read from a single sample in a study of blood T cells in healthy people across ages. TCRdb processed the 5' RACE reads anew with MiXCR; each CDR3 protein has one entry. The sample includes hundreds of thousands of distinct CDR3 sequences, roughly three fifths seen only once; the top ten take around 25%. Sequencing input: blood. The source is a man in his forties or fifties in good health. CDR3s include the opening cysteine and the closing phenylalanine or tryptophan. D genes are given only for firm matches. Only some rows state a clone size, as once, few, many or a class for expanded clones.

clone_size	d_call	j_call	v_call	cdr3_nt	cdr3_aa
-	TRBD1	TRBJ2-5	TRBV7-9	TGTGCCAGCAGCCGGGACAGTTCCTACGGGCAGTACTTC	CASSRDSSYGQYF
-	TRBD2	TRBJ2-1	TRBV6-2/TRBV6-3	TGTGCCAGCAGTTATGAAAGCGGGAGGGCCCTCGATGAGCAGTTCTTC	CASSYESGRALDEQFF
-	TRBD1	TRBJ2-5	TRBV2	TGTGCCAGCAAAACGACAGGGGGCAGGAGAGAGACCCAGTACTTC	CASKTTGGRRETQYF
-	TRBD1	TRBJ2-1	TRBV5-4	TGTGCCAGCAGCTTGGGATCCCCGGGACAGGGGAATGAGCAGTTCTTC	CASSLGSPGQGNEQFF
few	TRBD2	TRBJ2-3	TRBV5-1	TGCGCCAGCAGCTTGGTTCCGGTACTAGCGGGAAAAGATACGCAGTATTTT	CASSLVPVLAGKDTQYF
few	TRBD1	TRBJ2-5	TRBV7-2	TGTGCCAGCAGCTTAGACAGGGGGCGTTACGAGACCCAGTACTTC	CASSLDRGRYETQYF
-	TRBD2	TRBJ2-5	TRBV20-1	TGCAGTGCTAGAACGGGACTAGCGGGGATTAAGACCCAGTACTTC	CSARTGLAGIKTQYF
few	TRBD1	TRBJ2-1	TRBV9	TGTGCCACAGGGACAGGGAATAGCAATGAGCAGTTCTTC	CATGTGNSNEQFF
-	TRBD2	TRBJ2-5	TRBV7-7	TGTGCCAGCAGCGCACTTAGCGGGCAAGAGACCCAGTACTTC	CASSALSGQETQYF
-	-	TRBJ2-7	TRBV20-1	TGCAGTGCTAGAGATGTCCTAGCAGCCTCCTACGAGCAGTACTTC	CSARDVLAASYEQYF
-	-	TRBJ2-3	TRBV20-1	TGCAGTGCTAGAGCCGCCGGAACTTTCGATACGCAGTATTTT	CSARAAGTFDTQYF
-	-	TRBJ1-5	TRBV24-1	TGTGCCACCAGTTTAGGAGAACAGCCCCAGCATTTT	CATSLGEQPQHF
-	-	TRBJ1-1	TRBV5-6	TGTGCCAGCAGCTTGGGGGCCGTAAGGTACACTGAAGCTTTCTTT	CASSLGAVRYTEAFF
-	-	TRBJ2-1	TRBV25-1	TGTGCCAGCAGTGAAGGTGGGCAGTTTAATGAGCAGTTCTTC	CASSEGGQFNEQFF
-	-	TRBJ2-1	TRBV20-1	TGCAGTGCCTCTAGAGCTCGCTCCGCGGGGTTCTTC	CSASRARSAGFF
-	-	TRBJ1-2	TRBV4-3	TGCGCCAGCAGCCAAGACATGATCTATGGCTACACCTTC	CASSQDMIYGYTF
-	-	TRBJ1-6	TRBV7-8	TGTGCCAGCAGCTTCCGAGGTTTAGGGTTATCCTATAATTCACCCCTCCACTTT	CASSFRGLGLSYNSPLHF
many	-	TRBJ2-3	TRBV6-4	TGTGCCAGCAGTGAGGGGGCGGACTTGGATACGCAGTATTTT	CASSEGADLDTQYF
few	-	TRBJ1-2	TRBV28	TGTGCCAGCAGTTTTGTTCCGGGTAGAGACAGGATCCCGGATGGCTACACCTTC	CASSFVPGRDRIPDGYTF
few	-	TRBJ2-7	TRBV5-1	TGCGCCAGCAGCTCAGCACTGAGCTCCTACGAGCAGTACTTC	CASSSALSSYEQYF
few	-	TRBJ1-2	TRBV28	TGTGCCAGCACCGGGCACTATGGCTACACCTTC	CASTGHYGYTF
-	-	TRBJ1-1	TRBV5-1	TGCGCCAGCAATTTGCAGGGGACCACTGAAGCTTTCTTT	CASNLQGTTEAFF
-	TRBD1	TRBJ2-3	TRBV10-3	TGTGCCATCAGTGACAGGGGGAGCTCCACAGATACGCAGTATTTT	CAISDRGSSTDTQYF
-	-	TRBJ2-5	TRBV20-1	TGCAGTGCTAGGTCAGAAGTTCGAGAGACCCAGTACTTC	CSARSEVRETQYF
-	-	TRBJ2-5	TRBV20-1	TGCAGTGCTAGGACGGACCCACCAAAGGAAGAGACCCAGTACTTC	CSARTDPPKEETQYF
-	TRBD1	TRBJ2-7	TRBV25-1	TGTGCCAGCAGTGATCTCGGGACAGGGGGCCACGAGCAGTACTTC	CASSDLGTGGHEQYF
many	-	TRBJ2-5	TRBV14	TGTGCCAGCAGCCAAGGGACTTCAGGGACCCAGTACTTC	CASSQGTSGTQYF
-	-	TRBJ1-4	TRBV5-4	TGTGCCAGCAGCTTGGCCGGGGGGGCGCAAGAAAAACTGTTTTTT	CASSLAGGAQEKLFF
few	TRBD2	TRBJ2-3	TRBV20-1	TGCAGTCTCTGGGGGGGCGGGGGGACTAGCACAGATACGCAGTATTTT	CSLWGGGGTSTDTQYF
few	-	TRBJ1-6	TRBV2	TGTGCCAGCAACCAACACCCCAGGGCCCCTAATTCACCCCTCCACTTT	CASNQHPRAPNSPLHF
-	-	TRBJ2-3	TRBV7-6	TGTGCCAGCAGCCTCTCGGGGAAGACTAGCACAGATACGCAGTATTTT	CASSLSGKTSTDTQYF